This TCR beta chain was retrieved from a study of blood T cell repertoires in COVID-19. Unmatched junction bases numbered 7, after V lost 6 bases and J lost 2 bases. This CDR3 has 14 amino acids. Germline V gene sequence: CDR1 MNHEY, CDR2 SVGEGT. Source study methods: How many nucleated cells were present was estimated from reference gene primer amplification. Using immunoSEQ multiplex PCR, the repertoire was profiled, and TCRdb retains in-frame clones only, with some absent. V and J calls and clone size are copied from that table; D and trimming were computed from the DNA. The sample holds 300,000 to 350,000 clones, about 90% seen once.

The TCR sequence derives from a woman aged 30 to 39 who had recovered from COVID-19. The chain combines TRBV6-2 or TRBV6-3 with TRBJ2-7; 7 bases align to TRBD1. Sequenced input: PBMCs or T cells enriched from blood (not recorded which). CDR3 sequence: CASSRGDSTYEQYF. In nucleotides, the CDR3 is TGTGCCAGCAGCCGTGGGGACAGTACCTACGAGCAGTACTTC.